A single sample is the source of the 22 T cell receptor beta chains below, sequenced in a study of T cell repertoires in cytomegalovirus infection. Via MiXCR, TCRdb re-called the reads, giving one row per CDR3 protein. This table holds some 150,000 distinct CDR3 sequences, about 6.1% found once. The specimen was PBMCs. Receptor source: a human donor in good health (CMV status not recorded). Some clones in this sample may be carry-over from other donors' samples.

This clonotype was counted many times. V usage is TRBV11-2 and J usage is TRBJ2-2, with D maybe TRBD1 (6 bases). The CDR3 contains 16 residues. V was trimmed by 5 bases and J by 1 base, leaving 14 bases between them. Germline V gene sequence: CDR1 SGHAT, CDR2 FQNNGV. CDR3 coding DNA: TGTGCCAGCAGCCGCACAGGGTTGGGGAACACCGGGGAGCTGTTTTTT. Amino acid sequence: CASSRTGLGNTGELFF.

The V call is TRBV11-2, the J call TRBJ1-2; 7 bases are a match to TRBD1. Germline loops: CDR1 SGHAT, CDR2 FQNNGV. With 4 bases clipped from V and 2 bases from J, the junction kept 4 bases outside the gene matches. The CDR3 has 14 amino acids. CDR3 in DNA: TGTGCCAGCAGCTCACGGGACAGAAACTATGGCTACACCTTC. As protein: CASSSRDRNYGYTF.

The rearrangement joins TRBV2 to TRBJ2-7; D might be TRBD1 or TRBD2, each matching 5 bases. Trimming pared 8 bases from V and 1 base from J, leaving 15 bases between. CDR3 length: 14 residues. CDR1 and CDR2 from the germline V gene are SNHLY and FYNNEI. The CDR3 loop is CASGGRASSYEQYF. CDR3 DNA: TGTGCCAGCGGGGGTCGGGCTAGTTCCTACGAGCAGTACTTC.

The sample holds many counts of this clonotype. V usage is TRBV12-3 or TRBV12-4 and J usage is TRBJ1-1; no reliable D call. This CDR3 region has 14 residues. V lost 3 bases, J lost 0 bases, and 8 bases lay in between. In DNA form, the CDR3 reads TGTGCCAGCAGTTTCTCCTCAGTGAACACTGAAGCTTTCTTT. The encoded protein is CASSFSSVNTEAFF.

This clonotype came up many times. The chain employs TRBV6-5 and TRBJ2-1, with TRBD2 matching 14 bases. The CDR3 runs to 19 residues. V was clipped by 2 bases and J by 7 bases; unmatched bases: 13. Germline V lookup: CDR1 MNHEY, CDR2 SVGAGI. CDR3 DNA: TGTGCCAGCAGTTACCGTACACCGGGACTAGCGGGGGTTAAAAATGAGCAGTTCTTC. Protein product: CASSYRTPGLAGVKNEQFF.

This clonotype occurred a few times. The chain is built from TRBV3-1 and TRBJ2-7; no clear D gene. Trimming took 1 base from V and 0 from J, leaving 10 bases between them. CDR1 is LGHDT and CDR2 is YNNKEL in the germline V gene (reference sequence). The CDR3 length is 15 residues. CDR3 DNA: TGTGCCAGCAGCCAAGGGTCGGCAAACTCCTACGAGCAGTACTTC. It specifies CASSQGSANSYEQYF.

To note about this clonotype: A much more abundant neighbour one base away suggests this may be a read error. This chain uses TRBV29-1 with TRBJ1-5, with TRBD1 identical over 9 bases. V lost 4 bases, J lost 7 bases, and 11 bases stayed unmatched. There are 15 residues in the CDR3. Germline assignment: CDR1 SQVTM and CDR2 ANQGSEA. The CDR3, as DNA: TGCAGCGTTGCCGGGGGACAGGGCTCCGAGCAGCCCCAGCATTTT. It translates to CSVAGGQGSEQPQHF. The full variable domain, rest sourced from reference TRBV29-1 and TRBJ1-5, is SAVISQKPSRDICQRGTSLTIQCQVDSQVTMMFWYRQQPGQSLTLIATANQGSEATYESGFVIDKFPISRPNLTFSTLTVSNMSPEDSSIYLCSVAGGQGSEQPQHFGDGTRLSIL.

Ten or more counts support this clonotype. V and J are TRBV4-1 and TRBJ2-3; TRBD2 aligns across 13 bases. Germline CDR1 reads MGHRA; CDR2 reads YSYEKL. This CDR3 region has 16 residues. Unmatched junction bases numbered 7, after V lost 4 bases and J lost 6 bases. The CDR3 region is CASSPTSGGAKDTQYF. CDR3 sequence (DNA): TGCGCCAGCAGCCCAACTAGCGGGGGGGCCAAGGATACGCAGTATTTT.

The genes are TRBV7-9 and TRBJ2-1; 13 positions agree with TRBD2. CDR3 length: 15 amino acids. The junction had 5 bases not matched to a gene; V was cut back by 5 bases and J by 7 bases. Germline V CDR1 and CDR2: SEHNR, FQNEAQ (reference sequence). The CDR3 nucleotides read TGTGCCAGCAGCCCCCGGACTAGCGGGGGTAATGAGCAGTTCTTC. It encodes CASSPRTSGGNEQFF. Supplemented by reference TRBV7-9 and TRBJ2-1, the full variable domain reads DTGVSQNPRHKITKRGQNVTFRCDPISEHNRLYWYRQTLGQGPEFLTYFQNEAQLEKSRLLSDRFSAERPKGSFSTLEIQRTEQGDSAMYLCASSPRTSGGNEQFFGPGTRLTVL.

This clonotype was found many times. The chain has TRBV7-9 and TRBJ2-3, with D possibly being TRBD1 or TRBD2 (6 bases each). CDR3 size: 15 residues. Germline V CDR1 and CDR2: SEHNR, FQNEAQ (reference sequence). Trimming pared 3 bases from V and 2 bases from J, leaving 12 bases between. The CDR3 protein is CASSFIGGLTDTQYF. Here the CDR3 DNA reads TGTGCCAGCAGCTTCATAGGGGGACTCACAGATACGCAGTATTTT.

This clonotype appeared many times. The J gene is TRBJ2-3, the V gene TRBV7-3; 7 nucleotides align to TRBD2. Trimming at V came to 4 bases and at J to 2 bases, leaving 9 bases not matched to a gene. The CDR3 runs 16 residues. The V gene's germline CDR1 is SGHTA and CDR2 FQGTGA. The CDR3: CASSSGLGAATDTQYF. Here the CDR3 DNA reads TGTGCCAGCAGCTCCGGACTAGGGGCCGCCACAGATACGCAGTATTTT.

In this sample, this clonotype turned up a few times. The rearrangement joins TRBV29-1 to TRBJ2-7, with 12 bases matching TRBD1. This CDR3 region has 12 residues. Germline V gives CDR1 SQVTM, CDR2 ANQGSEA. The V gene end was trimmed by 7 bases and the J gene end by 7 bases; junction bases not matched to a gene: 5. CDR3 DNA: TGCAGCGCGGGACAGGGGGCGGGGGAGCAGTACTTC. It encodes CSAGQGAGEQYF.

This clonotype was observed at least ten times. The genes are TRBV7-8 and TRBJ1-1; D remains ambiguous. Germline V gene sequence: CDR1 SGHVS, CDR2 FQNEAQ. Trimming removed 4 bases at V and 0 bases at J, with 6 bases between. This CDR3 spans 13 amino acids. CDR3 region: CASSSNLNTEAFF. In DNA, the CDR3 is TGTGCCAGCAGCTCCAACTTGAACACTGAAGCTTTCTTT.

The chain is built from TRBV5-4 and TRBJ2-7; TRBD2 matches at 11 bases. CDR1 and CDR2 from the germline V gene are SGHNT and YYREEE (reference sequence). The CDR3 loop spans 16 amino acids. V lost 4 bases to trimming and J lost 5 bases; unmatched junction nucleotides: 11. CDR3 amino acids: CASSRGLAGGPHEQYF. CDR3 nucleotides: TGTGCCAGCAGCCGCGGGCTAGCGGGGGGCCCCCACGAGCAGTACTTC.

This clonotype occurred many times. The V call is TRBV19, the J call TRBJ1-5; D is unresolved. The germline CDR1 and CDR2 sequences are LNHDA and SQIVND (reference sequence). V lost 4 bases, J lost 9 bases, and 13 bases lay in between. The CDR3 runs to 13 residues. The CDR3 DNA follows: TGTGCCAGTAGTACCGGACTGATTTTGCCCCAGCATTTT. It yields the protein CASSTGLILPQHF.

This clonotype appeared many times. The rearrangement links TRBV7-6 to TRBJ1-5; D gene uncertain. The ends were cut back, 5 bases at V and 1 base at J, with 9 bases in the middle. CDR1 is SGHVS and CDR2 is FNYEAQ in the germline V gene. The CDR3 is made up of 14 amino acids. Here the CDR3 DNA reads TGTGCCAGCAGCCAGGCGGGGAGCAATCAGCCCCAGCATTTT. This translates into CASSQAGSNQPQHF.

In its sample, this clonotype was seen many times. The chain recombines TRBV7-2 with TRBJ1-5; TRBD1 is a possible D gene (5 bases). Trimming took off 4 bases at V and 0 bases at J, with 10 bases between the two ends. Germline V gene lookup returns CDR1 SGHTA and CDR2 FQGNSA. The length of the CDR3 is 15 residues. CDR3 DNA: TGTGCCAGCAGCTCGCTCGGGGCTAGCAATCAGCCCCAGCATTTT. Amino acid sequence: CASSSLGASNQPQHF.

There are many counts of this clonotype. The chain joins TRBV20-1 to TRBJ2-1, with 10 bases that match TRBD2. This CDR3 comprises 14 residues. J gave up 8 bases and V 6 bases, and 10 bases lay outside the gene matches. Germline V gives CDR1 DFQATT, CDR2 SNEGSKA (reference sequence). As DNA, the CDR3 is TGCAGTGCGACAAGCGGGGGGGAAGCCCATGAGCAGTTCTTC. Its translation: CSATSGGEAHEQFF.

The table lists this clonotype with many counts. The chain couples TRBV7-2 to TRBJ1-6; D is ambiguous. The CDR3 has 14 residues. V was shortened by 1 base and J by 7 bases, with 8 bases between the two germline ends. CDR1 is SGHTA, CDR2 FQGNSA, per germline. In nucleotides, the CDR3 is TGTGCCAGCAGCTTAGTCCCAGAGAATTCACCCCTCCACTTT. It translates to CASSLVPENSPLHF. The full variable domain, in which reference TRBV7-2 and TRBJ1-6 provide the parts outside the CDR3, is GAGVSQSPSNKVTEKGKDVELRCDPISGHTALYWYRQSLGQGLEFLIYFQGNSAPDKSGLPSDRFSAERTGGSVSTLTIQRTQQEDSAVYLCASSLVPENSPLHFGNGTRLTVT.

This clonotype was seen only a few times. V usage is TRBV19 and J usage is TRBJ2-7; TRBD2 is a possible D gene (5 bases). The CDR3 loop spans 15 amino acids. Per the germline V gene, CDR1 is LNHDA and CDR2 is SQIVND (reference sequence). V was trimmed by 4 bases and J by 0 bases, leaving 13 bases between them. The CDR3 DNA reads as TGTGCCAGTAGTAGATTCCGGGGTTCCTCCTACGAGCAGTACTTC. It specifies CASSRFRGSSYEQYF.

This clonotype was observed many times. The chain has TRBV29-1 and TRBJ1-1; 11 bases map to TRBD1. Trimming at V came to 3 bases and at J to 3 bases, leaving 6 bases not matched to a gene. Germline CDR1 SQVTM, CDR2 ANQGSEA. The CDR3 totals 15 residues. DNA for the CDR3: TGCAGCGTTGACGGGACAGGGGGACGGGACACTGAAGCTTTCTTT. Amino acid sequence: CSVDGTGGRDTEAFF.

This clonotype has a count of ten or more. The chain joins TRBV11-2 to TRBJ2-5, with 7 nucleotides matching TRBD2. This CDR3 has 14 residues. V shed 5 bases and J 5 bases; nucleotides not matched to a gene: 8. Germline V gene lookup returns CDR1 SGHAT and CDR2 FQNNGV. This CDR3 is CASSEGLVGETQYF. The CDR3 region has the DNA TGTGCCAGCAGCGAAGGACTAGTTGGGGAGACCCAGTACTTC.